This section outlines one T cell receptor beta chain sequence together with its context. This entry is derived from a study of cytomegalovirus exposure and HLA in healthy donors. PCR involved 60 Vbeta and 13 Jbeta primers. The assay was immunoSEQ multiplex PCR, and TCRdb's table has in-frame clones only and misses some. Seen here are around 99,000 clones, more than 65% observed once, and the top ten hold around 2.3%. The V gene's germline CDR1 is MGHRA and CDR2 YSYEKL. Trimming cost V 1 base and J 4 bases, with 17 bases left between them. The CDR3 consists of 17 residues. The gene calls are TRBV4-1 and TRBJ1-5; D is perhaps TRBD1 (5 bases). Sequencing was done on a sample of PBMCs. This sequence was found in a man aged 25-45 years in good health and CMV-seronegative. CDR3 protein: CASSQAGGLGVNQPQHF. As DNA, the CDR3 is TGCGCCAGCAGCCAAGCGGGGGGATTGGGGGTAAATCAGCCCCAGCATTTT.